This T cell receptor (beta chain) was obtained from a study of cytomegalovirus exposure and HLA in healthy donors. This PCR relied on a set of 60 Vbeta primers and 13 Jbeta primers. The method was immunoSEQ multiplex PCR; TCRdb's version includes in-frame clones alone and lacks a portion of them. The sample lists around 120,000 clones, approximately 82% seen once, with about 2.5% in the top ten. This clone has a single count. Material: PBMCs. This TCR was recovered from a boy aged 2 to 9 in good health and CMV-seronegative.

CDR3 DNA: TGCGCCAGCAGCTTGGATTCCGACACCGGGGAGCTGTTTTTT. This sequence encodes CASSLDSDTGELFF. V usage is TRBV5-1 and J usage is TRBJ2-2; D is ambiguous. Germline-derived CDR1 and CDR2 are SGHRS and YFSETQ. The CDR3 contains 14 residues. Trimming shortened V by 0 bases and J by 3 bases, and 6 bases separated the two germline ends.